This T cell receptor (beta chain) came from a study of Graves' ophthalmopathy and Graves' hyperthyroidism. Study-wide results and limits: Ophthalmopathy progression cases were predicted by the model with approximately 71% sensitivity and 72% to 85% specificity. With about 88% sensitivity and around 80% specificity, a 13-signature model separated ophthalmopathy from stable hyperthyroidism.

This CDR3 is 15 amino acids long. Germline CDR1 and CDR2: SGDLS and YYNGEE. V was shortened by 4 bases and J by 0 bases, with 14 bases between the two germline ends. RNA transcripts were the source from which TCR beta CDR3 regions were amplified. HTBI primers served in a first-round RT-PCR, which a second-round multiplex PCR followed. TCRdb re-called the multiplex PCR reads through MiXCR, storing one row per CDR3 protein. The data show around 660,000 distinct CDR3 sequences, just over 40% seen once. Concerning this clonotype itself: Its specificity is unknown.

Other autoimmune diseases, uncontrolled infections, pregnancy or lactation ruled patients out of participation. PBMCs had their origin in fresh peripheral blood (roughly 11 ml). The chain carries TRBV9 and TRBJ2-7, with D tentatively TRBD1 (5 bases). Sequencing was done on a sample of peripheral blood. The receptor's source is an adult man with Graves' ophthalmopathy. Here the CDR3 reads CASSQVSTVSYEQYF. The CDR3, as DNA: TGTGCCAGCAGCCAAGTCTCGACAGTCTCCTACGAGCAGTACTTC.